This TCR beta chain was documented in a study of CD8 T cells in Susac syndrome. The CDR3 sequence is 13 residues long. V was clipped by 4 bases and J by 6 bases, with 10 bases between them. CDR1 is MRHNA and CDR2 is SNTAGT in the germline V gene. With random hexamers, reverse transcription was performed on about 0.45 to 1 ug of RNA. TCR beta CDR3 was amplified by immunoSEQ covering 54 Vbeta and 13 Jbeta. TCRdb used MiXCR to reprocess the immunoSEQ multiplex PCR reads, holding one entry per CDR3 protein. The sample has some 210,000 distinct CDR3 sequences, 85% to 95% seen once; the top ten hold 0.15% to 0.2%.

Sequencing input: CD4+ T cells from PBMCs. This clonotype was sampled from a human donor with Susac syndrome. This chain links TRBV6-4 with TRBJ2-1, with unresolved D. The CDR3 here is CASSVLGSNEQFF. As DNA, the CDR3 is TGTGCCAGCAGTGTCCTGGGATCCAATGAGCAGTTCTTC.